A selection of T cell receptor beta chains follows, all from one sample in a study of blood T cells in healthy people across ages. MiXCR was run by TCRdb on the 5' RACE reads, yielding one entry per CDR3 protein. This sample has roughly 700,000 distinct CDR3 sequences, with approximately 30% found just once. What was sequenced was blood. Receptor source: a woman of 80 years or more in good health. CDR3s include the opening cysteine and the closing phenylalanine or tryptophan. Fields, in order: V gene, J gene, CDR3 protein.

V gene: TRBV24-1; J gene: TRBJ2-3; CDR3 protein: CATSDAGQLTDTQYF
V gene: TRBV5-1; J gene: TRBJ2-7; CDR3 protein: CASSFGNWVGEQYF
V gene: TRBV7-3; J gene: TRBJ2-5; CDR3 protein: CASSLGRQETQYF
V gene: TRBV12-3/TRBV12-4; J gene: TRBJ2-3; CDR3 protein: CASSSDREASADTQYF
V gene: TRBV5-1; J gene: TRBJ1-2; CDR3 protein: CASSLAGGSLQDGYTF
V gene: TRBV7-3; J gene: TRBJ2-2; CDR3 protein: CASSHKLGLGELFF
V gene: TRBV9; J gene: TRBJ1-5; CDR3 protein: CASSPGTAYSNQPQHF
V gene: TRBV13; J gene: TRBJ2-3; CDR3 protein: CASSSSGTGGTDTQYF
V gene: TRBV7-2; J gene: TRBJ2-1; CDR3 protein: CASSRTLRRRNEQFF
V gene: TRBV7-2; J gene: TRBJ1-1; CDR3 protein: CASSYREMNTEAFF
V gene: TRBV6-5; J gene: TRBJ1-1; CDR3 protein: CASSYLGVNTEAFF
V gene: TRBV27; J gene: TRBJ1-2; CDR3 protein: CASSLGGVGGYTF
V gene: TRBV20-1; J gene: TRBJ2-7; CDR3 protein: CSASGYEQYF
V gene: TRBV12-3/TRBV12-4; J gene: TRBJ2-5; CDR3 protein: CASSFTIGGQETQYF
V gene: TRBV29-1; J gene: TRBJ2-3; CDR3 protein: CSVGRGVDTQYF